This TCR beta chain was profiled in a study of blood T cells in healthy people across ages. The CDR3 sequence is 12 residues long. The germline V and J ends were trimmed by 7 bases and 5 bases, with 12 bases remaining between them. Sample-barcoded 5' priming and a J-beta primer mix drove a second PCR of about 6 to 11 cycles. The template-switch adaptor, which had 12 random nucleotides, put a tag on each cDNA molecule. TCRdb analysed the 5' RACE reads with MiXCR anew, one entry per CDR3 protein. The table lists approximately 800,000 distinct CDR3 sequences, 56% of them singletons. Sequencing was performed on blood. The J gene is TRBJ2-7, the V gene TRBV12-3 or TRBV12-4, with a possible D match to TRBD1 (6 bases). The receptor was isolated from a man between 40 and 49 years old in good health. The CDR3 nucleotides read TGTGCCAGCAAACAACAGGGTAACGAGCAGTACTTC. Its translation: CASKQQGNEQYF.